This note documents a single T cell receptor beta chain sequence. Its antigen is unknown. No clone much larger than this one lies a single base away; base qualities are absent. Library generation was performed with the immunoSEQ multiplex PCR assay. In the paper's pipeline: A statistical classification framework was built to diagnose cytomegalovirus status from the catalog of TCR beta chain sequences. This is the immuneACCESS table as TCRdb keeps it, with only in-frame sequences that have V and J called. A part of the clones is gone; compared with another copy, unresolved V genes explain less than half, and the rest is unexplained. The V and J calls and the clone size are those of that table, but D and trimming were determined from the DNA. Within this sample are more than 90,000 clones, with approximately 86% of them counted one time only. Of the sample, about 4.1% is held by the ten largest clones.

Spanning cysteine to phenylalanine, the CDR3 consists of 15 amino acids. Kept here is only the CDR3 DNA, which spans 45 bases and is read in frame from base 1. The CDR1 and CDR2 encoded by the germline V gene (reference sequence) are SEHNR and FQNEAQ. Trimming at the junction amounts to 2 bases on V and 3 bases on J, and the germline ends lie 13 bases apart. This sample was taken from a study of cytomegalovirus exposure and HLA in healthy donors (dated by TCRdb to 2016 to 2017). Regarding the study in general: A later analysis indicated that the 90 to 150 validation repertoires were generated on the platform also employed for the roughly 720 repertoires of the first cohort. The study was designed to test whether signatures of past pathogen exposure could be identified by cataloging public T cell receptors. Besides the first cohort of roughly 700 subjects, a separate validation cohort made up of over a hundred different subjects was used. The study combined high-throughput TCR immunosequencing, statistical association of individual TCRs with disease status, and machine learning to predict cytomegalovirus infection status. What the study reported, not specific to this receptor: A later analysis lacked HLA typing for the validation cohort, so it scored co-occurrence in that cohort across all 130 or so repertoires. Cytomegalovirus status was reported to be diagnosed by the classifier with high specificity and sensitivity in both the original and validation cohorts. Most TCR sequences were seen in very few donors, while some public TCRs were found in many individuals. It was suggested by the authors that the approach could potentially be generalized to other disease states and immunological phenotypes. Subsequent analysis determined that TCRs grouped into clusters in the first cohort also showed a tendency toward co-occurrence across the roughly 120 validation repertoires, and 85% to 95% of cluster scores exceeded 0. In vitro tests confirmed that three of the cytomegalovirus-associated TCR beta chains recognize cytomegalovirus antigens. The study gave a list of about 170 TCR beta chains associated with cytomegalovirus.

The donors belonged to the validation cohort of over a hundred subjects, which was separate from the roughly 700-subject first cohort. The sequence joins TRBV7-9 to TRBJ1-2; matching of 6 bases hints at TRBD1 as the D gene. This TCR came from a man aged 18 to 30 in good health and CMV-seropositive. Sequencing was done on a sample of PBMCs. The CDR3 reads CASSLTFRTDYGYTF. In nucleotide form, the sequence is TGTGCCAGCAGCTTAACTTTCCGGACAGACTATGGCTACACCTTC.